This TCR beta chain was found in a study of T cells after yellow fever vaccination. This clonotype came up a few times. MiXCR, run by TCRdb on the 5' RACE reads, gives a single entry per CDR3 protein. The data contain hundreds of thousands of distinct CDR3 sequences, 10% to 15% of them singletons. From germline, CDR1 is SGHTA and CDR2 FQGNSA. This CDR3 has 14 amino acids. V lost 6 bases, J lost 2 bases, and 2 bases stayed unmatched. The V gene is TRBV7-2, the J gene TRBJ1-3; 9 bases are shared with TRBD1. Here the sequenced sample was PBMCs, taken on the day of the yellow fever booster vaccination. The receptor was isolated from a man aged 25 to 40 who received the YFV17D yellow fever vaccine. CDR3 DNA sequence: TGTGCCAGCAGGGGACAGGGTACTGGAAACACCATATATTTT. Protein: CASRGQGTGNTIYF.